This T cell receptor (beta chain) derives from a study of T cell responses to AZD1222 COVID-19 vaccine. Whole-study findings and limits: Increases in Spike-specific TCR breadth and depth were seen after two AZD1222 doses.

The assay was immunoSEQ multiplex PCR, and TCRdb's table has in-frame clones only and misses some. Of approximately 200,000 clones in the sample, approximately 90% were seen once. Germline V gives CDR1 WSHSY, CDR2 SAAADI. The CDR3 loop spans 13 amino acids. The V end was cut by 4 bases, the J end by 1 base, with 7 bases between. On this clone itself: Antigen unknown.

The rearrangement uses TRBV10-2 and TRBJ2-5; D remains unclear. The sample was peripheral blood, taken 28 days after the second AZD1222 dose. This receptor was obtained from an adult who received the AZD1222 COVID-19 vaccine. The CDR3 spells CASSGQLQETQYF. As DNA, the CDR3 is TGCGCCAGCAGTGGGCAGCTCCAAGAGACCCAGTACTTC.